The 26 T cell receptor beta chains listed next were all sequenced from one sample in a study of beta chain features in type 1 diabetes. Isolated RNA was reverse transcribed in full, so expressed TCRB transcripts were sequenced. This table comes from immunoSEQ multiplex PCR, and its TCRdb copy is limited to in-frame clones, with some not included. The sample has roughly 140,000 clones; roughly 53% are singletons. The source material was Tregs from blood. The receptor set was obtained from a man aged 18 to 35 in good health.

This chain joins TRBV7-9 and TRBJ2-7; D is unresolved. CDR1 and CDR2 (germline): SEHNR, FQNEAQ (reference sequence). Between the trimmed V and J ends, which lost 3 bases and 5 bases, there was a span of 17 bases. CDR3 length: 15 amino acids. The DNA for the CDR3 is TGTGCCAGCAGCTTGAGCGTAGGCCAGAGACACGAGCAGTACTTC. Protein: CASSLSVGQRHEQYF.

This chain links TRBV7-2 with TRBJ2-1; D remains ambiguous. CDR1 is SGHTA and CDR2 is FQGNSA in the germline V gene. CDR3 size: 14 residues. The V and J ends lost 1 base and 3 bases respectively, with 7 bases between them. As DNA, the CDR3 is TGTGCCAGCAGCTTAGGTGGCAACTACAATGAGCAGTTCTTC. Translated: CASSLGGNYNEQFF.

V usage is TRBV29-1 and J usage is TRBJ2-1, with TRBD2 matching over 12 bases. The germline CDR1 and CDR2 sequences are SQVTM and ANQGSEA. V trimming: 1 base; J trimming: 8 bases; junction bases outside the gene matches: 6. The CDR3 length is 15 residues. CDR3: CSVEARLAGGDEQFF. CDR3 in DNA: TGCAGCGTTGAAGCTCGGCTAGCGGGAGGGGATGAGCAGTTCTTC.

The chain recombines TRBV5-1 with TRBJ1-1; 9 bases align to TRBD1. Per the germline V gene, CDR1 is SGHRS and CDR2 is YFSETQ. Trimming cost V 3 bases and J 5 bases; bases outside gene matches: 17. The CDR3 has 18 residues. DNA for the CDR3: TGCGCCAGCAGCTCCGCCTGGCCCGGGACAGGGTGGTGGACTGAAGCTTTCTTT. Its translation is CASSSAWPGTGWWTEAFF.

The chain links TRBV10-3 to TRBJ1-2; D possibly corresponds to TRBD1 (5 bases). The V end was cut by 6 bases, the J end by 0 bases, with 11 bases between. The CDR3 length is 14 residues. Germline lookup yields CDR1 ENHRY and CDR2 SYGVKD. The CDR3 region is CAIRQATTNYGYTF. The CDR3 region has the DNA TGTGCCATCAGACAGGCGACGACTAACTATGGCTACACCTTC.

The table lists this clone with a few counts. This chain connects TRBV7-8 to TRBJ2-1, with D possibly being TRBD2 (7 bases). CDR1 is SGHVS and CDR2 is FQNEAQ in the germline V gene. The V and J ends lost 4 bases and 4 bases respectively, with 26 bases between them. The CDR3 is made up of 19 amino acids. The CDR3 nucleotides read TGTGCCAGCAGCTCGATCCCGAGGGGGGGGTTCAGGAGATACAATGAGCAGTTCTTC. Translation gives CASSSIPRGGFRRYNEQFF.

The rearrangement links TRBV5-1 to TRBJ1-2, with 8 bases lining up with TRBD1. The V gene's germline CDR1 is SGHRS and CDR2 YFSETQ. Germline trimming cut 4 bases from V and 6 bases from J; bases unmatched to any gene: 11. The CDR3 has 15 amino acids. The CDR3 nucleotides are TGCGCCAGCAGCCCGTCCCCGGGACAGGAGGATGGCTACACCTTC. This encodes CASSPSPGQEDGYTF.

Only a few counts were recorded for this clone. The V and J genes are TRBV5-1 and TRBJ1-4; TRBD1 agrees at 12 bases. CDR3 length: 17 residues. Germline CDR1 is SGHRS and CDR2 is YFSETQ. With 1 base clipped from V and 6 bases from J, the junction kept 7 bases outside the gene matches. The CDR3 spells CASSLTTGTGGYEKLFF. Written as DNA, the CDR3 is TGCGCCAGCAGCTTGACTACCGGGACAGGGGGCTATGAAAAACTGTTTTTT.

The V and J genes are TRBV27 and TRBJ1-5, with D possibly TRBD1 on 6 matching bases. This CDR3 has 14 amino acids. In germline, CDR1 is MNHEY, CDR2 SMNVEV (reference sequence). Trimming cost V 5 bases and J 1 base, with 9 bases left between them. The CDR3 loop reads CASSPRGSNQPQHF. CDR3 in DNA: TGTGCCAGCAGTCCGAGGGGGAGCAATCAGCCCCAGCATTTT.

The chain combines TRBV5-1 with TRBJ2-1, with 9 bases identical to TRBD2. V lost 0 bases and J lost 4; bases outside the gene matches: 2. Looked up from germline, CDR1 is SGHRS and CDR2 is YFSETQ. The CDR3 spans 15 residues. The CDR3 nucleotides are TGCGCCAGCAGCTTGGTAGCGGGAGTGTACAATGAGCAGTTCTTC. It yields the protein CASSLVAGVYNEQFF.

This sequence joins TRBV4-2 and TRBJ2-7; TRBD2 is a possible D gene (6 bases). Germline-derived CDR1 and CDR2 are LGHNA and YNFKEQ. The CDR3 totals 14 residues. Trimming shortened V by 4 bases and J by 2 bases, and 12 bases separated the two germline ends. The CDR3 bases are TGTGCCAGCAGCCCGACTAGTACGGCCTACGAGCAGTACTTC. Protein: CASSPTSTAYEQYF.

There are a few counts of this clone. The chain combines TRBV5-1 with TRBJ2-2, with 11 bases lining up with TRBD2. The V segment lost 3 bases and the J segment 1 base; nucleotides outside the gene matches: 17. The CDR3 totals 21 residues. Germline lookup yields CDR1 SGHRS and CDR2 YFSETQ. The CDR3 loop is CASSSQLGLAGSARNTGELFF. The CDR3 bases are TGCGCCAGCAGCTCTCAACTCGGACTAGCGGGTTCAGCTCGGAACACCGGGGAGCTGTTTTTT.

The V and J genes are TRBV15 and TRBJ2-2; D perhaps matches TRBD1 (6 bases). V lost 5 bases and J 6 bases, leaving 13 bases between the germline ends. The germline gives CDR1 LNHNV, CDR2 YYDKDF (reference sequence). The CDR3 length is 14 residues. In nucleotides, the CDR3 is TGTGCCACCAGCGCACAGGGTCATTCCGGGGAGCTGTTTTTT. Protein sequence: CATSAQGHSGELFF.

V and J are TRBV5-1 and TRBJ1-1, with a weak D call TRBD1 (5 bases). Germline lookup yields CDR1 SGHRS and CDR2 YFSETQ. V was clipped by 0 bases and J by 5 bases, with 11 bases between them. The CDR3 is 14 amino acids. The CDR3 bases are TGCGCCAGCAGCTTGGGCACAGGACGTACTGAAGCTTTCTTT. Amino acids: CASSLGTGRTEAFF.

This clone was seen once. The V gene is TRBV29-1, the J gene TRBJ1-1; D is ambiguous. Germline V CDR1 and CDR2: SQVTM, ANQGSEA. The V end was cut by 2 bases, the J end by 4 bases, with 5 bases between. The CDR3 sequence is 11 residues long. The DNA for the CDR3 is TGCAGCGTTGAATACAGCACTGAAGCTTTCTTT. Encoded protein: CSVEYSTEAFF.

The V call is TRBV6-6, the J call TRBJ2-3, with 8 bases aligning to TRBD2. Germline loops: CDR1 MNHNY, CDR2 SVGAGI (reference sequence). The CDR3 is made up of 14 amino acids. V trimming: 6 bases; J trimming: 4 bases; junction bases outside the gene matches: 6. The CDR3 DNA is TGTGCCAGCAGAAGACTAGCGTTAGCAGATACGCAGTATTTT. Translated, it gives CASRRLALADTQYF.

V and J are TRBV29-1 and TRBJ2-5, with D perhaps TRBD2 (5 bases). Trimming shortened V by 3 bases and J by 4 bases, and 6 bases separated the two germline ends. The CDR3 contains 11 residues. The germline gives CDR1 SQVTM, CDR2 ANQGSEA. Here the CDR3 DNA reads TGCAGCGTTGACAGCGGAGAGACCCAGTACTTC. Its protein is CSVDSGETQYF. The entire variable domain, with the rest obtained from reference TRBV29-1 and TRBJ2-5, is as follows: SAVISQKPSRDICQRGTSLTIQCQVDSQVTMMFWYRQQPGQSLTLIATANQGSEATYESGFVIDKFPISRPNLTFSTLTVSNMSPEDSSIYLCSVDSGETQYFGPGTRLLVL.

CDR3 residues: CASSWTGTGPYEQYF. CDR3 nucleotides: TGTGCCAGCAGCTGGACCGGGACAGGCCCGTACGAGCAGTACTTC. The chain employs TRBV7-8 and TRBJ2-7, with 8 bases lining up with TRBD1. V was clipped by 4 bases and J by 4 bases; unmatched bases: 9. The V gene's germline CDR1 is SGHVS and CDR2 FQNEAQ. This CDR3 is built from 15 residues.

This chain connects TRBV9 to TRBJ1-5, with 9 bases fitting TRBD1. Germline lookup yields CDR1 SGDLS and CDR2 YYNGEE. The CDR3 has 16 residues. Losses at the gene ends were 5 bases for V and 3 bases for J; bases not matched to a gene: 9. This CDR3 reads CASSRAGTGNNQPQHF. DNA of the CDR3: TGTGCCAGCAGTCGAGCCGGGACAGGGAACAATCAGCCCCAGCATTTT.

This clone has just one count. The rearrangement joins TRBV6-6 to TRBJ1-2; no clear D gene. CDR1 and CDR2 (germline): MNHNY, SVGAGI (reference sequence). V lost 3 bases and J lost 8, with 13 bases in between. This CDR3 spans 13 amino acids. Written as DNA, the CDR3 is TGTGCCAGCAGTTATAGCCAGCCCAGAGGCTACACCTTC. It is translated as CASSYSQPRGYTF.

The chain links TRBV11-2 to TRBJ2-5, with D unresolved. The CDR3 is 13 residues long. Deletions cut 0 bases from V and 5 bases from J, with 7 bases between. CDR1 and CDR2 (germline): SGHAT, FQNNGV. CDR3: CASSLDPTETQYF. Here the CDR3 DNA reads TGTGCCAGCAGCTTAGACCCTACCGAGACCCAGTACTTC. The full variable domain, completed using reference TRBV11-2 and TRBJ2-5, is EAGVAQSPRYKIIEKRQSVAFWCNPISGHATLYWYQQILGQGPKLLIQFQNNGVVDDSQLPKDRFSAERLKGVDSTLKIQPAKLEDSAVYLCASSLDPTETQYFGPGTRLLVL.

This clone has just a few counts. The gene calls are TRBV10-3 and TRBJ2-1; possibly TRBD2 for D (5 bases). Germline-derived CDR1 and CDR2 are ENHRY and SYGVKD. There are 13 residues in the CDR3. V lost 5 bases and J lost 12, with 17 bases in between. As DNA, the CDR3 is TGTGCCATCAGTTCGGGATCCCTTAGAGGGCAGTTCTTC. Amino acids: CAISSGSLRGQFF.

The chain has TRBV5-1 and TRBJ2-3; TRBD2 matches 7 bases. The germline V gene has CDR1 SGHRS and CDR2 YFSETQ. The junction had 2 bases not matched to a gene; V was cut back by 2 bases and J by 5 bases. This CDR3 has 13 residues. Here the CDR3 DNA reads TGCGCCAGCAGCTTCGTAGCGGGAGATACGCAGTATTTT. It specifies CASSFVAGDTQYF.

The V gene is TRBV18, the J gene TRBJ2-1, with TRBD2 identical over 7 bases. CDR1 is KGHSH and CDR2 is LQKENI in the germline V gene. With V trimmed by 6 bases and J by 6 bases, 14 bases remained unmatched. The CDR3 runs to 16 residues. CDR3 sequence reads: CASSTDTRERGNEQFF. DNA of the CDR3: TGTGCCAGCTCCACAGATACGCGGGAGAGGGGCAATGAGCAGTTCTTC.

Written as DNA, the CDR3 is TGTGCCAGCAGCTTAGGGCGGGGGCGCGGCTATGGCTACACCTTC. Amino acid sequence: CASSLGRGRGYGYTF. The chain combines TRBV7-2 with TRBJ1-2, with D possibly matching TRBD1 (6 bases). The germline V gene encodes CDR1 SGHTA and CDR2 FQGNSA. The CDR3 runs 15 residues. Trimming stripped 1 base from V and 4 bases from J, with 13 bases between.

The chain recombines TRBV19 with TRBJ2-1; the match to TRBD1 covers 7 bases. This CDR3 comprises 16 residues. Germline V lookup: CDR1 LNHDA, CDR2 SQIVND (reference sequence). Trimming removed 3 bases from V and 4 bases from J; junction bases left unmatched: 9. CDR3 loop: CASSILRGLNYNEQFF. The CDR3 DNA reads TGTGCCAGTAGTATTTTGAGGGGGCTTAATTACAATGAGCAGTTCTTC.